The sequence of this TCR beta chain was determined in a study of cytomegalovirus exposure and HLA in healthy donors. General observations from the study: Earlier analysis yielded a pattern in which most TCR beta V segments were productive about 87% or about 30% of the time.

This clone was detected only a few times. Its antigen remains unknown. Unmatched junction bases numbered 19, after V lost 1 base and J lost 8 bases. The CDR3 is made up of 17 amino acids. Germline V gene sequence: CDR1 GTSNPN, CDR2 SVGIG (reference sequence). PCR involved 60 Vbeta and 13 Jbeta primers. Method: immunoSEQ multiplex PCR; TCRdb's copy keeps in-frame clones and lacks some. Here the sample spans roughly 230,000 clones, around 80% being singletons. This receptor was identified in a boy younger than 18 in good health and CMV-seronegative. The V and J genes are TRBV30 and TRBJ1-2; 7 positions match TRBD1. The material sequenced was PBMCs. The CDR3 loop is CAWSETGWDRGRFGYTF. CDR3 DNA: TGTGCCTGGAGTGAAACCGGGTGGGACAGAGGACGTTTCGGCTACACCTTC.